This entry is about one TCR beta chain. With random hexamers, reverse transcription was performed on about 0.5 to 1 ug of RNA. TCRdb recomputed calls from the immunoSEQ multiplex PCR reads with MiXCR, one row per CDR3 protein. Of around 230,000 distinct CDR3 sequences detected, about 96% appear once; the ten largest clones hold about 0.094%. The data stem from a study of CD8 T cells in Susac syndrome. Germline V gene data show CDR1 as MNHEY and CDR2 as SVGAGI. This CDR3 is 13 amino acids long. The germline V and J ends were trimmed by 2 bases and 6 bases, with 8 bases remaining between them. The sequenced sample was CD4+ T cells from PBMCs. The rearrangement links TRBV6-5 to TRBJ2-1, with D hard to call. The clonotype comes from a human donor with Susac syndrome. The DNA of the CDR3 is TGTGCCAGCAGTTACCTTAGAGCCAATGAGCAGTTCTTC. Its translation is CASSYLRANEQFF.